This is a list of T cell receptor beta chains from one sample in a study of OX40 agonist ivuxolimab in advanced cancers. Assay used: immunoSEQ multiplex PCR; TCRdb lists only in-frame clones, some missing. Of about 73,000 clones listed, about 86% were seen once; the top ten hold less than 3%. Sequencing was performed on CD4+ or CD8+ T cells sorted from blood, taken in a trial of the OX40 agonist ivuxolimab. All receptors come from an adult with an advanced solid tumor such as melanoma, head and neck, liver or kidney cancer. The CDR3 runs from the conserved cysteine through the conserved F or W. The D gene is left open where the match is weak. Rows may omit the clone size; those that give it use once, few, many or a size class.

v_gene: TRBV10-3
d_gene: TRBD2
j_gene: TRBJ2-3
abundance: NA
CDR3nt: TGTGCCATCAGATCTTCTAGTGGCGGGAGGAGGGCAGATACGCAGTATTTT
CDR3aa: CAIRSSSGGRRADTQYF

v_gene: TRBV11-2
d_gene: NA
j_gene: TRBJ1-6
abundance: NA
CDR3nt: TGTGCCAGCAGCTTGCAGGGCCAGGCTAATTCACCCCTCCACTTT
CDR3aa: CASSLQGQANSPLHF

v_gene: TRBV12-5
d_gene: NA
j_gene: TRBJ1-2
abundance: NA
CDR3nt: TGTGCTAGTGCCGGACAGACGGGCGCCTATGGCTACACCTTC
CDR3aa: CASAGQTGAYGYTF

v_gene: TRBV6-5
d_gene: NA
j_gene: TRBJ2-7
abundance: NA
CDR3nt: TGTGCCAGCAGTTACGGGAGCGGCAGATTCTACGAGCAGTACTTC
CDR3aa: CASSYGSGRFYEQYF

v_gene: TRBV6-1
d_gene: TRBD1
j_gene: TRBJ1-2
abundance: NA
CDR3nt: TGTGCCAGCAGTTCGGCAGGGGGCTATGGCTACACCTTC
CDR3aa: CASSSAGGYGYTF

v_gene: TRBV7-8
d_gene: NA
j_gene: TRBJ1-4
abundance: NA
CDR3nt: TGTGCCAGCAGCCTCGAGGATGAAAAACTGTTTTTT
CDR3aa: CASSLEDEKLFF

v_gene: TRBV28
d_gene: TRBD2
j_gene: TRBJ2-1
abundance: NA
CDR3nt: TGTGCCAGCAGTTCCCCCGGGACTAGCGGGAGGGCCGGAAGGTACAATGAGCAGTTCTTC
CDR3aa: CASSSPGTSGRAGRYNEQFF

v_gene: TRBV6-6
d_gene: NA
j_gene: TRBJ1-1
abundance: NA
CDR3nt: TGTGCCAGCAGTTACCCGGAAGGGAACACTGAAGCTTTCTTT
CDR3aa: CASSYPEGNTEAFF

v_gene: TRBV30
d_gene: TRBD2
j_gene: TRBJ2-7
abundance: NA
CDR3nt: TGTGCCTGGATTTTACTAGCGGGAGAGTCCCACGAGCAGTACTTC
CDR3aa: CAWILLAGESHEQYF

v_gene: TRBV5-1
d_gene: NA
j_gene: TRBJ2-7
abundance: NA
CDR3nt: TGCGCCAGCAGCCGGGAATGGACTACCTCCTACGAGCAGTACTTC
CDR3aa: CASSREWTTSYEQYF

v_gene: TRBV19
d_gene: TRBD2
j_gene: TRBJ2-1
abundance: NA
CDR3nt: TGTGCCAGTACCACGGGACTATACAATGAGCAGTTCTTC
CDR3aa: CASTTGLYNEQFF

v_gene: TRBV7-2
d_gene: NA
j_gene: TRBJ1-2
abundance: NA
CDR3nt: TGTGCCAGCAGCTCCCCCCTTAAAGCTTTTTATGGCTACACCTTC
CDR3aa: CASSSPLKAFYGYTF

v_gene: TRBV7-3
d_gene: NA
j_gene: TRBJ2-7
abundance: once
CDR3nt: TGTGCCAGCAGCCGGGTCGGGGGCGCGGGGGAGCAGTACTTC
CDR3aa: CASSRVGGAGEQYF

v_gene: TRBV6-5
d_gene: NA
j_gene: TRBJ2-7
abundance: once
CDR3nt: TGTGCCAGCAGAACCCCTTACGAGCAGTACTTC
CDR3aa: CASRTPYEQYF

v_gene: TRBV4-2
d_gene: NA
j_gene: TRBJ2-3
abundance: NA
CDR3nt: TGTGCCAGCAGCCAAAGTGGGCAGGGCCGGTCAGATACGCAGTATTTT
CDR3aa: CASSQSGQGRSDTQYF

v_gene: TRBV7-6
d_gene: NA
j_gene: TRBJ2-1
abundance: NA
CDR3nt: TGTGCCAGCAGCTTCCGGGCCAACAGCTACAATGAGCAGTTCTTC
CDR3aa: CASSFRANSYNEQFF

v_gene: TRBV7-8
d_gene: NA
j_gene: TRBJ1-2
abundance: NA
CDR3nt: TGTGCCAGCTTCCACACCGCGGCTTCCTCTAACTATGGCTACACCTTC
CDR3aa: CASFHTAASSNYGYTF

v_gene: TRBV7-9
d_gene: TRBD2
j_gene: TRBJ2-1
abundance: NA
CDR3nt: TGTGCCAGCAGGCCCAAACCGGGACTAACTTTCAATGAGCAGTTCTTC
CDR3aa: CASRPKPGLTFNEQFF

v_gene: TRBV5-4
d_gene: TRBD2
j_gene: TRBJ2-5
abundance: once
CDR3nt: TGTGCCAGCAGCGGATACCCTAGCGGACCAGGGGAGACCCAGTACTTC
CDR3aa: CASSGYPSGPGETQYF

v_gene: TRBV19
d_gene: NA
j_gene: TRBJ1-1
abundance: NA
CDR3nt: TGTGCCAGTAGTCCAGACGGGAGGCTGCACCCTGAAGCTTTCTTT
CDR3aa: CASSPDGRLHPEAFF

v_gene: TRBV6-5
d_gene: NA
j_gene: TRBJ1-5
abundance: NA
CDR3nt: TGTGCCAGCAGTTCAAGGCAAGCCAAGGGCAATCAGCCCCAGCATTTT
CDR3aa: CASSSRQAKGNQPQHF

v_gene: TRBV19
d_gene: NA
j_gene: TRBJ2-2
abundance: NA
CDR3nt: TGTGCCAGTAGTACCTTTATCACCGGGGAGCTGTTTTTT
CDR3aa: CASSTFITGELFF

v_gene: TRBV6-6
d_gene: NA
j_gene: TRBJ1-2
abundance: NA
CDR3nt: TGTGCCAGCAGTTACGAGAAGCCTTCGCGAGGTGGCTACACCTTC
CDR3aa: CASSYEKPSRGGYTF

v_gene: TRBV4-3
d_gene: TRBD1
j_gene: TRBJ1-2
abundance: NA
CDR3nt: TGCGCCAGCAGCCACGCAGACAGGGGCATAGAAGGCTACACCTTC
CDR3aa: CASSHADRGIEGYTF

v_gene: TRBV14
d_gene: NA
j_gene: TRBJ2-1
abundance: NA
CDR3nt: TGTGCCAGCAGCCAAGATCTTGAGCAGTTCTTC
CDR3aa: CASSQDLEQFF

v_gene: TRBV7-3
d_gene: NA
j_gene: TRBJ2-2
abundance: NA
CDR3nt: TGTGCCAGCAGCTCGTATATGGGGGCCACCGGGGAGCTGTTTTTT
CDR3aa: CASSSYMGATGELFF

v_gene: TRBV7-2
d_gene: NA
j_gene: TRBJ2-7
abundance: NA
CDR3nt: TGTGCCAGCAGCAAAGAGCCTAATCCCTCCTACGAGCAGTACTTC
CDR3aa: CASSKEPNPSYEQYF

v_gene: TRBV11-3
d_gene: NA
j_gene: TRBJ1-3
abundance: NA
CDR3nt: TGTGCCTCCCAGGCCGGAAACACCATATATTTT
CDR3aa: CASQAGNTIYF

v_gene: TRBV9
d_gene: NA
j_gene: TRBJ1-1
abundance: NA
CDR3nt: TGTGCCAGCAGCGTAGCTGGGAGTCGTGAAGCTTTCTTT
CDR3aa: CASSVAGSREAFF

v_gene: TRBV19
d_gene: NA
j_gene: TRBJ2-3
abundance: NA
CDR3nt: TGTGCCAGTAGTATAGGCGGGCGGCTCCTGAACATCACAGATACGCAGTATTTT
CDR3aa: CASSIGGRLLNITDTQYF

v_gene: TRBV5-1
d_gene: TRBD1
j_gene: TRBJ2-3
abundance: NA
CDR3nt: TGCGCCAGCAGCTCGGACAGGAGCACAGATACGCAGTATTTT
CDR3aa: CASSSDRSTDTQYF